This record covers a single T cell receptor beta chain. The clone's antigen remains unknown. Per-base qualities were not stored, and no clone one base away is much larger. The sample originates from a study of cytomegalovirus exposure and HLA in healthy donors (dated by TCRdb to 2017 to 2019). Study-wide context: An earlier analysis of some 600 of the donors reported 250 to 350 Gb of sequence data and around 100 million unique TCR beta sequences obtained from about 170 million T cells. A later genetic analysis took genome-wide SNP genotypes for about three fifths of the 666 donors and used that subset as a discovery cohort. Class I and class II HLA loci were covered by the typing at four-digit resolution. Among almost 400 genotyped donors of the cohort, an average of 235,054 unique TCR beta nucleotide sequences were sequenced per donor, roughly a sixth of them non-productive. A later analysis re-analyzed previously published TCR beta repertoires from 666 donors and added high-resolution HLA genotyping to study TCR occurrence patterns. The study combined high-throughput TCR immunosequencing, statistical association of individual TCRs with disease status, and machine learning to predict cytomegalovirus infection status. Typing coverage varied by locus: 629-630 donors for A, B, C, DRB1 and DQB1; about 520 for DQA1; more than 600 for DPA1; around 490 for DPB1. An early release that covered approximately 600 HLA-typed donors contained approximately 300 gigabases of sequencing data and 70 million to 100 million unique TCR sequences. The study aimed to test whether cataloging public T cell receptors could reveal signatures of past pathogen exposure. Rather than using new phenotypic data, the later analysis identified candidate immune exposures from TCR beta sequences and from how often those sequences occurred across donors. Donor age, sex, ethnicity and CMV serostatus were compiled alongside the repertoire data. Every discovery cohort repertoire had been produced on one sequencing platform. Using immunosequencing, the study profiled T cell repertoires from about 610 subjects and related those repertoires to cytomegalovirus serostatus. A handful of DR-DQ haplotypes were handled as single units for association and clustering because linkage in the cohort was strong. An earlier analysis of approximately 500 of the donors applied high-throughput TCR beta sequencing to assess whether each TCR beta V gene segment acted as functional or pseudogenic. Of the roughly 400 genotyped donors, approximately 81% were placed in the genetic ancestry cluster associated with self-reported Caucasian donors. Besides the first cohort of under 700 subjects, a separate validation cohort made up of 120 or so different subjects was used.

In total, around 600 healthy bone marrow donors made up the cohort. At the time of sampling, every cohort member was nominally healthy, though immune exposures that went unrecorded were likely present. The donor tested CMV seronegative, placing the donor among the 350 or so seronegative members of the cohort. Every donor gave a peripheral blood sample, and the peripheral blood mononuclear cells from that sample were used for TCR beta sequencing. Genomic DNA was extracted from the blood cell samples with the Qiagen DNeasy Blood Extraction Kit. The protocol used for the library was the immunoSEQ multiplex PCR assay. The multiplex PCR relied on a mix of 60 forward primers for TCR Vbeta segments and 13 reverse primers for TCR Jbeta segments. The CDR3 region of rearranged TCR beta genes was amplified from genomic DNA with a multiplex PCR assay. On the Illumina HiSeq System, the amplified TCR beta libraries were sequenced as 87-base-pair reads. The original pipeline was this. In a later analysis, roughly 80 million unique TCR beta chains were counted across the 650 to 750 repertoires, and approximately 11 million of these chains were shared by at least two donors. Raw reads were error-corrected and collapsed into unique sequences with a nearest-neighbor algorithm that merged closely related sequences to remove PCR and sequencing errors. CDR3 sequences were aligned to IMGT reference sequences to assign V, D and J gene segments. For a sequence to be retained, at least a six-nucleotide match to both a V gene segment and a J gene segment was required. A rearrangement was called productive if the CDR3 had no stop codons and remained in frame with V and J, and every other rearrangement was called non-productive. Following IMGT convention, CDR3 was defined as the stretch from the second conserved V-encoded cysteine up to the conserved J-encoded phenylalanine. Sequences without an unambiguous match to a single V gene segment were excluded from the earlier analysis of almost 600 of the donors. An earlier analysis of 587 of the donors called V segments functional above 56.7% productive rearrangements and segregating when the between-donor standard deviation exceeded 5%. To diagnose cytomegalovirus status from the catalog of TCR beta chain sequences, a statistical classification framework was built. In a later analysis, V and J genes were assigned by comparing TCR nucleotide sequences against IMGT/GENE-DB human TR gene sequences. The TCRdist pipeline was used in a later analysis to assign CDR3 sequences and most-parsimonious VDJ recombination scenarios. In a later analysis, each TCR beta chain was defined by its CDR3 amino acid sequence together with its V-gene family, and reads lacking a unique V-gene family were excluded. As a way to deal with suspected cross-contamination and a sequencing artifact, a later analysis dropped approximately 590 nucleotide sequences that were highly shared and had low generation probability. In a later analysis, a clonal expansion index was calculated for each public chain from normalized within-repertoire ranks of inferred template counts. A later analysis computed generation probabilities with a VDJ recombination model fitted to out-of-frame rearrangements, and checked the results against IGoR. A later analysis scored TCR-TCR, TCR-HLA and TCR-CMV co-occurrence with hypergeometric tests, applying a repertoire-size bias correction to TCR pairs. To estimate false discovery rates, a later analysis permuted the HLA or CMV assignments 20 times. In a later analysis, co-occurring TCRs were grouped using DBSCAN, and TCRdist sequence similarity was added for clustering within HLA-allele-positive subsets. Repertoires with fewer than 30,000 or more than 120,000 public chains, plus five repertoires with anomalous nucleotide sharing, were excluded from co-occurrence clustering. TCRdb stores this immuneACCESS table with in-frame sequences only. Part of the clones is absent; in the studies checked, under half of the shortfall reflects unresolved V genes, and no reason is known for the rest. That table supplies the V and J calls and clone size; D and trimming were determined from the DNA. Recorded for this sample are over 85,000 clones; 65% to 85% of them occurred a single time. In total, the top ten clones hold more than 3% of the sample.

Findings and caveats that apply to the study as a whole: Roughly uniform sequencing depth across donors was assumed in presence/absence analyses, although this assumption may not hold. Because counts were too low, about 15 rarely observed V segments, including chromosome 9 orphons, were left out of the earlier analysis of some 600 of the donors. A later analysis reported that several top co-occurrence clusters appeared linked to parvovirus B19, influenza, CMV and Epstein-Barr virus. In a later analysis, around 17,000 TCR beta sequences were associated with specific HLA alleles at a false discovery rate of 0.05. In a later analysis, the rate of TCR association differed among HLA loci, with DRB1 alleles having the most associated TCRs and HLA-C alleles having the fewest. A later analysis found that most CMV-associated TCR beta chains appeared HLA-restricted, with HLA associations seemingly driven largely by CMV exposure. Cytomegalovirus status was reported to be diagnosed by the classifier with high specificity and sensitivity in both the original and validation cohorts. The cohort was sequenced for TCR beta chains only, and without alpha or paired-chain data the features that could be detected were limited. In an earlier analysis of 587 of the donors, most TCR beta V segments appeared in productive rearrangements about 87% or about 30% of the time, broadly matching IMGT annotations. In a later genetic analysis, fewer N-insertions in productive TCRs were reported among donors in an Asian-associated ancestry cluster than the roughly 700-donor mean. Linkage disequilibrium might explain the correlated functional status among segregating V segments, but an unknown experimental factor could not be ruled out. Because the 87-base-pair reads could not distinguish some IMGT-functional V segments, including TRBV6-2 and TRBV6-3, those segments were excluded. A later genetic analysis associated a missense DCLRE1C variant with V-gene and J-gene trimming of TCR beta chains, and an independent cohort replicated the association. A further reported finding was that TCR beta sequences accurately predicted the HLA-A and HLA-B alleles for most subjects in the first cohort. Across donors, most TCR sequences were observed very rarely, whereas some public TCRs were present in many individuals. Because HLA typing was unavailable for some donors at each locus, only the typed subset was used in association tests. A later analysis found that HLA-associated TCR beta chains were more clonally expanded and had lower generation probabilities than equally common non-associated chains. For the cohort, immune exposure information was limited to CMV serostatus. According to the authors, the approach could potentially be generalized to other disease states and immunological phenotypes. The study listed approximately 160 TCR beta chains as associated with cytomegalovirus. The sequencing pipeline was judged likely to have produced a cluster of highly shared sequence variants as a technical artifact. In vitro tests confirmed that a few of the cytomegalovirus-associated TCR beta chains recognize cytomegalovirus antigens. When HLA alleles, especially DR and DQ, strongly co-occurred, TCR associations were difficult to assign to individual alleles.

Counted from cysteine to phenylalanine, this CDR3 has 14 amino acids. Only CDR3 DNA is held: 42 bases, read in frame from base 1. Relative to germline, V is 9 bases shorter and J is 0 bases shorter, with 11 bases between their ends. CDR1 and CDR2, per the germline V gene, are MNHGY and SVAAGI. The rearranged segments are TRBV6-9 and TRBJ2-2; the D region possibly corresponds to TRBD1 (5 bases align). The receptor comes from a man in his forties in good health and CMV-seronegative. The sequenced material came from PBMCs. The CDR3 reads as follows: CASTPTANTGELFF. The DNA sequence is given as TGTGCCAGTACACCGACAGCGAACACCGGGGAGCTGTTTTTT.